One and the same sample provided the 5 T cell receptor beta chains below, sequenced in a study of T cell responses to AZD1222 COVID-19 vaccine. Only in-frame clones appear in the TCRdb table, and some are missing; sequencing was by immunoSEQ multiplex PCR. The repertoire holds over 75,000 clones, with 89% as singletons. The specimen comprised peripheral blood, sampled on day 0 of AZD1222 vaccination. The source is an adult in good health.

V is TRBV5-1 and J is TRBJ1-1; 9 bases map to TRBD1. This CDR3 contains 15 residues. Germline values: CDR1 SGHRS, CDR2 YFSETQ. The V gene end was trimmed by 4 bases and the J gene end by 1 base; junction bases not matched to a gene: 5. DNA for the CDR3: TGCGCCAGCAGCACCAGACAGGGGGAGAACACTGAAGCTTTCTTT. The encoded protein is CASSTRQGENTEAFF.

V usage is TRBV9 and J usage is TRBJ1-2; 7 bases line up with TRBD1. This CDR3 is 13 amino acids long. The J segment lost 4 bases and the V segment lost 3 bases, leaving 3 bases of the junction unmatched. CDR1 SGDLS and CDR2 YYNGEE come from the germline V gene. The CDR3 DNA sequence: TGTGCCAGCAGCGCCCAGGGGGGCTATGGCTACACCTTC. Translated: CASSAQGGYGYTF.

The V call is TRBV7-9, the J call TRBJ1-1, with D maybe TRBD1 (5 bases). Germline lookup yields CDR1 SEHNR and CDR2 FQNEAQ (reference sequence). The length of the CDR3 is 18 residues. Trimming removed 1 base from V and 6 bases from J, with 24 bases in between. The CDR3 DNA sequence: TGTGCCAGCAGCTTAGGCGGGCCAGGGATGTGGTCAACGGCTGAAGCTTTCTTT. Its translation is CASSLGGPGMWSTAEAFF.

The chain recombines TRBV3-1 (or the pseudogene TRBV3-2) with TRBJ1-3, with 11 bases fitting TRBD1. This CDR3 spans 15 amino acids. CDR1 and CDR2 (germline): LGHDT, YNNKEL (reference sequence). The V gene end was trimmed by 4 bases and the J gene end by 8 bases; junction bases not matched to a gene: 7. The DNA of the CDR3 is TGTGCCAGCAGCCTAGGACAGGGGGCAAGGGACACCATATATTTT. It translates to CASSLGQGARDTIYF.

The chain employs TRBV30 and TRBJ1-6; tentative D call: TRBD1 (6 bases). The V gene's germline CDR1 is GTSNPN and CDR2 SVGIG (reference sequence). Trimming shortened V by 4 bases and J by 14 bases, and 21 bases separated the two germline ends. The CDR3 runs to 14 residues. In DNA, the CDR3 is TGTGCCTGGAAGCAAGGGGGGCCCAGCTATTCCCTCCACTTT. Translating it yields CAWKQGGPSYSLHF.